The next 23 T cell receptor beta chains were all read from a single sample in a study of T cells in Graves' hyperthyroidism and ophthalmopathy. Amplified TCR beta CDR3 regions derived from RNA transcripts. First-round RT-PCR with HTBI primers amplified the TCR CDR3 region. TCRdb used MiXCR to reprocess the multiplex PCR reads, holding one entry per CDR3 protein. The data show approximately 560,000 distinct CDR3 sequences, just over 45% seen once. The specimen sequenced was peripheral blood or thyroid tissue (not recorded which). The receptors were gathered from a woman younger than 35 with Graves' hyperthyroidism.

This clonotype came up many times. The V gene is TRBV5-1, the J gene TRBJ2-7; D tentatively reads TRBD1 or TRBD2 (5 bases each). Trimming took 2 bases from V and 5 from J, leaving 8 bases between them. The CDR3 consists of 12 residues. Germline assignment: CDR1 SGHRS and CDR2 YFSETQ. CDR3: CASSLLGDEQYF. The CDR3 DNA is TGCGCCAGCAGCTTACTAGGGGACGAGCAGTACTTC.

This clonotype was counted at least ten times. The chain recombines TRBV2 with TRBJ1-2; D gene ambiguous. Trimming took off 7 bases at V and 6 bases at J, with 15 bases between the two ends. Germline V lookup: CDR1 SNHLY, CDR2 FYNNEI. The CDR3 contains 13 residues. CDR3 sequence: CASIGTRGDGYTF. CDR3 nucleotide sequence: TGTGCCAGCATAGGAACCCGTGGTGATGGCTACACCTTC.

Of note for this clonotype: Compared with germline, one end of the junction differs, possibly owing to a read error. This chain joins TRBV10-3 and TRBJ2-7; 8 nucleotides line up with TRBD1. The CDR3 length is 18 residues. Germline V CDR1 and CDR2: ENHRY, SYGVKD. The CDR3 region has the DNA TGTGCCAGCAGTTACTCCCCTTGGACAGGGTCGAGCTCCTACGAGCAGTACTTC. This sequence encodes CASSYSPWTGSSSYEQYF.

This clonotype was seen at least ten times. The rearrangement links TRBV2 to TRBJ2-5; 11 bases agree with TRBD2. Germline loops: CDR1 SNHLY, CDR2 FYNNEI. The trim removed 6 bases at V and 5 bases at J, leaving 5 bases unmatched. The CDR3 is 14 residues long. CDR3 protein: CASRVGLAGETQYF. DNA of the CDR3: TGTGCCAGCAGGGTCGGACTAGCGGGCGAGACCCAGTACTTC.

Details on this clonotype: Since a much larger clone is just one base distant, this may be a read error. The rearrangement uses TRBV7-2 and TRBJ1-6, with D unresolved. Germline values: CDR1 SGHTA, CDR2 FQGNSA. The CDR3 runs to 13 residues. Trimming left V 3 bases short and J 9 bases short, with 9 bases between. CDR3 amino acids: CASSLGSSSPLHF. CDR3 bases: TGTGCCAGCAGCTTGGGGAGTAGTTCACCCCTCCACTTT.

This clonotype has a count of ten or more. This chain connects TRBV20-1 to TRBJ2-7, with D unclear. In germline, CDR1 is DFQATT, CDR2 SNEGSKA (reference sequence). The ends were cut back, 5 bases at V and 2 bases at J, with 10 bases in the middle. The CDR3 consists of 12 residues. The CDR3 nucleotides are TGCAGTGCTGGCTCGTCCACCTACGAGCAGTACTTC. This translates into CSAGSSTYEQYF.

This clonotype was seen repeatedly, ten times or more. J is TRBJ2-7 and V is TRBV20-1, with 7 bases that match TRBD1. Germline CDR1 is DFQATT and CDR2 is SNEGSKA (reference sequence). The length of the CDR3 is 14 residues. V shed 1 base, J shed 0 bases, and the junction held 3 bases outside the gene matches. The CDR3 DNA sequence: TGCAGTGCTAGAGGCAGACAGGGCTCCTACGAGCAGTACTTC. Protein product: CSARGRQGSYEQYF.

The table lists this clonotype with a few counts. This chain uses TRBV6-5 with TRBJ2-5, with a possible D match to TRBD2 (6 bases). Germline V gene lookup returns CDR1 MNHEY and CDR2 SVGAGI. V was pared by 8 bases and J by 5 bases, with 15 bases between. CDR3 length equals 13 residues. This CDR3 is CASALAALETQYF. CDR3 bases: TGTGCCAGCGCATTAGCGGCCCTTGAGACCCAGTACTTC.

This CDR3 reads CASSPGRVERTDTQYF. DNA of the CDR3: TGTGCCAGCAGCCCAGGGAGGGTCGAGCGCACAGATACGCAGTATTTT. The chain is built from TRBV7-8 and TRBJ2-3; 7 bases align to TRBD2. The CDR3 extends over 16 amino acids. V trimming: 5 bases; J trimming: 1 base; junction bases outside the gene matches: 9. Germline V gene sequence: CDR1 SGHVS, CDR2 FQNEAQ. Drawing the rest from reference TRBV7-8 and TRBJ2-3, the complete variable domain is GAGVSQSPRYKVAKRGQDVALRCDPISGHVSLFWYQQALGQGPEFLTYFQNEAQLDKSGLPSDRFFAERPEGSVSTLKIQRTQQEDSAVYLCASSPGRVERTDTQYFGPGTRLTVL.

This clonotype came up many times. This chain links TRBV20-1 with TRBJ2-5, with 7 bases aligning to TRBD1. Germline CDR1 is DFQATT and CDR2 is SNEGSKA (reference sequence). The V gene end was trimmed by 5 bases and the J gene end by 5 bases; junction bases not matched to a gene: 8. The CDR3 covers 13 residues. CDR3 nucleotide sequence: TGCAGTGCTCCTCAGACAGGGACGGAGACCCAGTACTTC. It codes for CSAPQTGTETQYF.

This clonotype was seen only a few times. The chain recombines TRBV7-2 with TRBJ2-5, with D tentatively TRBD2 (7 bases). The ends were cut back, 4 bases at V and 4 bases at J, with 19 bases in the middle. This CDR3 contains 16 residues. Germline V CDR1 and CDR2: SGHTA, FQGNSA. CDR3 in amino acids: CASSSSPWGGIETQYF. CDR3 nucleotides: TGTGCCAGCAGCTCCTCCCCTTGGGGGGGCATAGAGACCCAGTACTTC.

As for this clonotype: This may come from a read error, since a much larger clone is one base off. The chain uses TRBV29-1 and TRBJ1-2; D gene unclear. CDR1 is SQVTM, CDR2 ANQGSEA, per germline. Trimming took 3 bases from V and 4 from J, leaving 12 bases between them. CDR3 length: 13 amino acids. DNA for the CDR3: TGCAGCGTTGAGTACAGTCTGGGCTATGGCTACACCTTC. It encodes CSVEYSLGYGYTF.

A word on this clonotype: A much larger clone differs from this one at a single base, so this may be a read error. This sequence joins TRBV2 and TRBJ1-1, with D possibly matching TRBD1 (6 bases). The ends were cut back, 4 bases at V and 1 base at J, with 13 bases in the middle. The CDR3 is 15 residues long. The germline V gene encodes CDR1 SNHLY and CDR2 FYNNEI. CDR3: CASSGGPGQNTEAFF. The CDR3 DNA follows: TGTGCCAGCAGTGGGGGGCCAGGGCAGAACACTGAAGCTTTCTTT.

The chain combines TRBV19 with TRBJ1-1; 7 nucleotides align to TRBD1. CDR3 length: 13 residues. The V gene end was trimmed by 7 bases and the J gene end by 7 bases; junction bases not matched to a gene: 9. The germline CDR1 and CDR2 sequences are LNHDA and SQIVND (reference sequence). DNA for the CDR3: TGTGCCAGTACCTCCCCGGGACAGTATGAAGCTTTCTTT. The encoded protein is CASTSPGQYEAFF.

This clonotype was seen just once. V and J are TRBV18 and TRBJ2-7; TRBD1 aligns across 7 bases. The germline V gene encodes CDR1 KGHSH and CDR2 LQKENI. The CDR3 sequence is 13 residues long. With 1 base clipped from V and 7 bases from J, the junction kept 4 bases outside the gene matches. CDR3 sequence: CASSPQGAGEQYF. The CDR3 DNA follows: TGTGCCAGCTCACCACAGGGGGCTGGGGAGCAGTACTTC.

At least ten counts were recorded for this clonotype. This sequence joins TRBV15 and TRBJ2-7; no definite D call. V was shortened by 3 bases and J by 0 bases, with 6 bases between the two germline ends. The CDR3 runs 13 residues. The V gene's germline CDR1 is LNHNV and CDR2 YYDKDF (reference sequence). In DNA form, the CDR3 reads TGTGCCACCAGCAGGACAATCTCCTACGAGCAGTACTTC. Its translation is CATSRTISYEQYF.

This clonotype was seen a few times. This chain uses TRBV7-9 with TRBJ2-7; the match to TRBD2 covers 10 bases. The CDR3 length is 15 residues. CDR1 and CDR2 (germline): SEHNR, FQNEAQ (reference sequence). V shed 6 bases and J 5 bases; nucleotides not matched to a gene: 10. CDR3 in amino acids: CASSASGRATHEQYF. As DNA, the CDR3 is TGTGCCAGCAGTGCGAGCGGGAGGGCCACCCACGAGCAGTACTTC.

This clonotype was seen many times. The chain is built from TRBV7-9 and TRBJ2-5, with D possibly being TRBD2 (6 bases). This CDR3 contains 13 residues. Trimming cost V 2 bases and J 2 bases, with 6 bases left between them. Per the germline V gene, CDR1 is SEHNR and CDR2 is FQNEAQ (reference sequence). CDR3 amino acids: CASSLSGQETQYF. CDR3 sequence (DNA): TGTGCCAGCAGCTTAAGCGGGCAAGAGACCCAGTACTTC.

This clonotype showed up just a few times. The V gene is TRBV20-1, the J gene TRBJ2-7; tentative D call: TRBD2 (6 bases). Germline V gives CDR1 DFQATT, CDR2 SNEGSKA (reference sequence). The CDR3 sequence is 15 residues long. V was clipped by 6 bases and J by 3 bases, with 21 bases between them. CDR3 nucleotides: TGCAGTGCAGGTCCGGGAGTTCTATTCGGCTACGAGCAGTACTTC. Translating it yields CSAGPGVLFGYEQYF.

The chain has TRBV7-2 and TRBJ2-5, with 7 bases identical to TRBD2. This CDR3 is 14 amino acids long. Germline CDR1 reads SGHTA; CDR2 reads FQGNSA. V was pared by 5 bases and J by 3 bases, with 6 bases of the junction left unmatched. The CDR3, as DNA: TGTGCCAGCAGCCAAGCCCTAGCGGAAGAGACCCAGTACTTC. Protein product: CASSQALAEETQYF.

This clonotype showed up many times. This sequence joins TRBV10-3 and TRBJ1-1; D is undetermined. V was pared by 0 bases and J by 0 bases, with 11 bases between. Germline V gene data show CDR1 as ENHRY and CDR2 as SYGVKD. The CDR3 runs to 16 residues. The CDR3 sequence: CAISESIGRMNTEAFF. The CDR3 coding sequence is TGTGCCATCAGTGAGTCGATTGGCAGGATGAACACTGAAGCTTTCTTT.

The chain recombines TRBV20-1 with TRBJ1-1; D uncertain. V was clipped by 4 bases and J by 2 bases, with 20 bases between them. Per the germline V gene, CDR1 is DFQATT and CDR2 is SNEGSKA (reference sequence). CDR3 length: 16 residues. The CDR3 DNA is TGCAGTGCTAAGGTTCTTACTGCTTCAAAAAACACTGAAGCTTTCTTT. Residues: CSAKVLTASKNTEAFF.

This clonotype has just a few counts. CDR3 sequence reads: CASSQFVVNTEAFF. The CDR3 nucleotides read TGCGCCAGCAGCCAATTCGTAGTGAACACTGAAGCTTTCTTT. The chain carries TRBV4-1 and TRBJ1-1; D is unresolved. Germline values: CDR1 MGHRA, CDR2 YSYEKL. V was shortened by 2 bases and J by 0 bases, with 7 bases between the two germline ends. This CDR3 has 14 amino acids.